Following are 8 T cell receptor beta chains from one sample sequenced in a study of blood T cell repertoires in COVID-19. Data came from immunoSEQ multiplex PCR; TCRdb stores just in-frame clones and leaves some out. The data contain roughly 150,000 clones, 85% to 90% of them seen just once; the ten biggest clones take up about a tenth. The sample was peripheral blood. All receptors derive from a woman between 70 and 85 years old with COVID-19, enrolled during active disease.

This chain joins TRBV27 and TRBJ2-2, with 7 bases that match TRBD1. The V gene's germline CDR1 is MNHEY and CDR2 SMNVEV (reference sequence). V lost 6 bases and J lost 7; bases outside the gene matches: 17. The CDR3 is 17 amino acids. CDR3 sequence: CASSFPEGAPPDGELFF. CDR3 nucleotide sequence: TGTGCCAGCAGCTTCCCCGAGGGGGCCCCACCAGACGGGGAGCTGTTTTTT.

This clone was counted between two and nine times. CDR3 DNA: TGTGCCAGCAAAGGGACAGGGAGGAACACTGAAGCTTTCTTT. Translating gives CASKGTGRNTEAFF. V gene TRBV2 combines with J gene TRBJ1-1, with 9 bases identical to TRBD1. The CDR3 consists of 14 residues. CDR1 is SNHLY and CDR2 is FYNNEI in the germline V gene. V shed 7 bases and J 1 base; nucleotides not matched to a gene: 4. Drawing the rest from reference TRBV2 and TRBJ1-1, the complete variable domain is EPEVTQTPSHQVTQMGQEVILRCVPISNHLYFYWYRQILGQKVEFLVSFYNNEISEKSEIFDDQFSVERPDGSNFTLKIRSTKLEDSAMYFCASKGTGRNTEAFFGQGTRLTVV.

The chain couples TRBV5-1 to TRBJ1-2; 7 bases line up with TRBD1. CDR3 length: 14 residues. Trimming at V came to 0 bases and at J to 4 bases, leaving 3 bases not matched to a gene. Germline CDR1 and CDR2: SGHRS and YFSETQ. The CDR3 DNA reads TGCGCCAGCAGCTTGGCCCCAGGGGGCTATGGCTACACCTTC. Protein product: CASSLAPGGYGYTF.

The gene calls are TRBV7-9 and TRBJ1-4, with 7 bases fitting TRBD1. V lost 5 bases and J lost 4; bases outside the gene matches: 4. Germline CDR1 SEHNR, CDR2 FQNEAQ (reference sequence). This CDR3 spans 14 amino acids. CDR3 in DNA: TGTGCCAGCAGCCTTGGACAGGATAATGAAAAACTGTTTTTT. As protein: CASSLGQDNEKLFF. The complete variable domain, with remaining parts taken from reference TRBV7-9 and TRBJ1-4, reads DTGVSQNPRHKITKRGQNVTFRCDPISEHNRLYWYRQTLGQGPEFLTYFQNEAQLEKSRLLSDRFSAERPKGSFSTLEIQRTEQGDSAMYLCASSLGQDNEKLFFGSGTQLSVL.

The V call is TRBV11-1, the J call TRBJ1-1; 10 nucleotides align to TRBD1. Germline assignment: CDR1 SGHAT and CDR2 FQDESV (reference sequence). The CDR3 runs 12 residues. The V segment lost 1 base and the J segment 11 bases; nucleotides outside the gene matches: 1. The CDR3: CASSLETGGAFF. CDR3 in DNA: TGTGCCAGCAGCTTAGAGACAGGGGGCGCTTTCTTT.

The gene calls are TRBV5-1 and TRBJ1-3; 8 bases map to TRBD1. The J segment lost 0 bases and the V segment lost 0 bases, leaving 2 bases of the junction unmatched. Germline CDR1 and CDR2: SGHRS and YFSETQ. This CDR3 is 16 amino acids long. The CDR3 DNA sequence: TGCGCCAGCAGCTTGGGGGACAGGACCTCTGGAAACACCATATATTTT. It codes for CASSLGDRTSGNTIYF.

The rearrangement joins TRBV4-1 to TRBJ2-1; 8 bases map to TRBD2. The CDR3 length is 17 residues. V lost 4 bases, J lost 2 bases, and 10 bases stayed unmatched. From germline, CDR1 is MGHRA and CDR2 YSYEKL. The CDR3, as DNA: TGCGCCAGCAGCCTATACGAGACTAGCGACGCCTACAATGAGCAGTTCTTC. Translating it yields CASSLYETSDAYNEQFF.

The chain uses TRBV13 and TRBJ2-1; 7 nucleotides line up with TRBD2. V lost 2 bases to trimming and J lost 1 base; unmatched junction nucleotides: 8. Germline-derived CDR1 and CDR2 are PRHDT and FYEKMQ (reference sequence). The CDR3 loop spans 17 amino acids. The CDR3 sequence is CASSLNSGDWSYNEQFF. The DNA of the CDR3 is TGTGCCAGCAGCTTAAACAGCGGGGACTGGTCCTACAATGAGCAGTTCTTC.